The subject of this entry is one T cell receptor (beta chain). Its antigen remains unidentified. Vbeta (60) and Jbeta (13) primers were used in the PCR. Method: immunoSEQ multiplex PCR; TCRdb's copy keeps in-frame clones and lacks some. The data contain about 90,000 clones, around three quarters of them singletons. The data were obtained in a study of cytomegalovirus exposure and HLA in healthy donors. Study-level findings and limits: As immune exposure information, only CMV serostatus was available. Later analysis demonstrated an association between a missense DCLRE1C variant and TCR beta V- and J-gene trimming.

CDR3 length equals 16 residues. The trim removed 1 base at V and 4 bases at J, leaving 7 bases unmatched. Germline CDR1 SGHAT, CDR2 FQNNGV. This TCR came from a woman in her forties in good health and CMV-seropositive. The J gene is TRBJ2-3, the V gene TRBV11-2, with 8 bases lining up with TRBD1. The specimen was PBMCs. CDR3 in amino acids: CASSLASQGAADTQYF. In DNA form, the CDR3 reads TGTGCCAGCAGCTTAGCGTCGCAGGGGGCAGCAGATACGCAGTATTTT.